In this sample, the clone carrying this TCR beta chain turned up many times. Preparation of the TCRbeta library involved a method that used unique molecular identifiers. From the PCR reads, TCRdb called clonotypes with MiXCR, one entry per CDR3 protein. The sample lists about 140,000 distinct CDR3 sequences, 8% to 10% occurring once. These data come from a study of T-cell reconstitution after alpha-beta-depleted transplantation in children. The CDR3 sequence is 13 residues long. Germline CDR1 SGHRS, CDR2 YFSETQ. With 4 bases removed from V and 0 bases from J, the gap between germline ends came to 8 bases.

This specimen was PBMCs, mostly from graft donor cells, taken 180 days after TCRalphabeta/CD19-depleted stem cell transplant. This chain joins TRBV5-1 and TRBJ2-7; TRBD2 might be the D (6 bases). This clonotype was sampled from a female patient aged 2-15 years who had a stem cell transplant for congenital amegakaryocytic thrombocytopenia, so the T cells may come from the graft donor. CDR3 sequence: CASSPGLSYEQYF. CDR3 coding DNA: TGCGCCAGCAGCCCGGGACTCTCCTACGAGCAGTACTTC.